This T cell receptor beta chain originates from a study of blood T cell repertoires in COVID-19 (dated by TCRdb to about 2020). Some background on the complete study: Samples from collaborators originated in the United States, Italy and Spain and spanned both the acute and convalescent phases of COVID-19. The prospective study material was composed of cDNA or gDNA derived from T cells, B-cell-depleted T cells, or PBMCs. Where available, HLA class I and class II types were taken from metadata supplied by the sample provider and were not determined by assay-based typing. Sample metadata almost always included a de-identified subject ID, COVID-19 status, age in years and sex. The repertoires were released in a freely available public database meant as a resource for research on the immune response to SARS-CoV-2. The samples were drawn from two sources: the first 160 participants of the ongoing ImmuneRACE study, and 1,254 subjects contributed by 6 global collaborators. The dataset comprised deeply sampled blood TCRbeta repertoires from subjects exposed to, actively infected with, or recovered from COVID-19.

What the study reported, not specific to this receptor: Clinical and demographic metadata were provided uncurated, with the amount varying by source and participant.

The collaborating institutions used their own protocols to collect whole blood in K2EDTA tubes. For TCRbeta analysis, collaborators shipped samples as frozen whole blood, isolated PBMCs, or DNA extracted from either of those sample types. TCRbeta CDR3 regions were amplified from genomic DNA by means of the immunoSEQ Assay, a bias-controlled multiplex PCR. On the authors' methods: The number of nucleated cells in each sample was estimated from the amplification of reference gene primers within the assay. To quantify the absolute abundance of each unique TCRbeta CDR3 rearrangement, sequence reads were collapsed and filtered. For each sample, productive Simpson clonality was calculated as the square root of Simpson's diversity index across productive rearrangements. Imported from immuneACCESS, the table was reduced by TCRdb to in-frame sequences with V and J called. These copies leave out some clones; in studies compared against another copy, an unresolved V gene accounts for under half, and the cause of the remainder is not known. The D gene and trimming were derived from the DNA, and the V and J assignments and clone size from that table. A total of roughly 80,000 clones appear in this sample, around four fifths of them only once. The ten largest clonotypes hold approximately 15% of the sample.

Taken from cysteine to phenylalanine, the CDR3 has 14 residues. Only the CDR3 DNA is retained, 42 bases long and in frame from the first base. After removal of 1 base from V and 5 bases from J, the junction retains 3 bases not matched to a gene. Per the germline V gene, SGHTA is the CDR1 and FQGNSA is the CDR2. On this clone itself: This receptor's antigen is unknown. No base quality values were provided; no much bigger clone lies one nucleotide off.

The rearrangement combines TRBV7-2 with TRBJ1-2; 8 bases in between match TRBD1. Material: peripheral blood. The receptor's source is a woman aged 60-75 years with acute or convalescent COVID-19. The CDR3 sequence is CASSLDTGGYGYTF. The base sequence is TGTGCCAGCAGCTTAGACACAGGGGGGTATGGCTACACCTTC.